The clone carrying this TCR beta chain was recorded once. V shed 0 bases and J 7 bases; nucleotides not matched to a gene: 7. The V gene's germline CDR1 is MNHEY and CDR2 SVGAGI. This CDR3 is 16 amino acids long. The data were obtained in a study of blood T cell repertoires in COVID-19. Across the study: Researchers got acute and convalescent COVID-19 samples from the United States, Italy and Spain. The cDNA or gDNA used as material had been derived from T cells, B-cell-depleted T cells, or PBMCs.

Methods used by the authors: Researchers report that nucleated cell counts were estimated from reference gene primer amplification. The table came from immunoSEQ multiplex PCR; TCRdb's copy has only in-frame clones and leaves some out. V, J and clone size are taken as reported in that table, and D and trimming were inferred from the DNA itself. The sample shows over 300,000 clones, 80% to 90% of them seen only once. This chain joins TRBV6-5 and TRBJ2-3; 10 positions agree with TRBD1. The material sequenced was peripheral blood. The receptor was derived from a young man who had recovered from COVID-19. In nucleotides, the CDR3 is TGTGCCAGCAGTTACTCGGGGACAGGGGAGGCAAATACGCAGTATTTT. Translation: CASSYSGTGEANTQYF.